Presented here are 30 T cell receptor beta chains from one specimen sequenced in a study of blood T cells in healthy people across ages. The second PCR ran about 6 to 12 cycles with a sample-barcoded 5' primer and J-beta primers. TCRdb reprocessed the 5' RACE reads via MiXCR and lists one record per CDR3 protein. The sample lists around 1,500,000 distinct CDR3 sequences, about 40% occurring once. The sample taken for sequencing was blood. The receptors shown here come from a woman in her late teens or twenties in good health.

This clonotype has more than one count but fewer than ten. The genes are TRBV5-1 and TRBJ2-1; D call uncertain. This CDR3 region has 16 residues. From germline, CDR1 is SGHRS and CDR2 YFSETQ. Trimming took 9 bases from V and 0 from J, leaving 19 bases between them. CDR3 sequence: CANSSTGANSYNEQFF. The CDR3 DNA is TGCGCCAACTCCTCAACGGGCGCTAACTCCTACAATGAGCAGTTCTTC. Full variable domain (rest looked up from reference TRBV5-1 and TRBJ2-1): KAGVTQTPRYLIKTRGQQVTLSCSPISGHRSVSWYQQTPGQGLQFLFEYFSETQRNKGNFPGRFSGRQFSNSRSEMNVSTLELGDSALYLCANSSTGANSYNEQFFGPGTRLTVL.

The rearrangement uses TRBV13 and TRBJ2-5; 7 bases line up with TRBD1. Germline CDR1 PRHDT, CDR2 FYEKMQ (reference sequence). Trimming cost V 2 bases and J 11 bases; bases outside gene matches: 14. CDR3 length equals 15 residues. The CDR3 DNA reads as TGTGCCAGCAGCTTATCGCAGGGGGTGTGGAATGAGCAGTACTTC. Translation: CASSLSQGVWNEQYF.

Of note for this clonotype: One end of the junction fails to match germline, which may point to a read error. The J gene is TRBJ2-7, the V gene TRBV5-1; D gene uncertain. Matching the DNA end better, TRBJ2-5 makes the J call doubtful. The germline V gene encodes CDR1 SGHRS and CDR2 YFSETQ. The CDR3 contains 12 residues. CDR3 region: CASSPDQGTQYF. Here the CDR3 DNA reads TGCGCCAGCAGCCCGGACCAAGGGACCCAGTACTTC.

In its sample, this clonotype was seen a few times. The DNA of the CDR3 is TGTGCCATCAGTGTGGGGGCGGTGCAAGAGACCCAGTACTTC. It encodes CAISVGAVQETQYF. This chain uses TRBV10-3 with TRBJ2-5; a weak D match, TRBD1 (6 bases). V dropped 4 bases and J dropped 2 bases, with 11 bases sitting between them. Germline V gives CDR1 ENHRY, CDR2 SYGVKD. The CDR3 runs 14 residues.

This chain uses TRBV27 with TRBJ2-1, with 9 nucleotides matching TRBD2. The V segment lost 4 bases and the J segment 12 bases; nucleotides outside the gene matches: 13. The CDR3 is 15 amino acids. Germline assignment: CDR1 MNHEY and CDR2 SMNVEV (reference sequence). The CDR3 is CASSSPGLASHGQFF. The CDR3 DNA reads as TGTGCCAGCAGTTCTCCGGGACTAGCATCGCATGGGCAGTTCTTC.

The V and J genes are TRBV25-1 and TRBJ1-4; TRBD1 matches at 8 bases. This CDR3 contains 14 residues. The V segment lost 6 bases and the J segment 8 bases; nucleotides outside the gene matches: 8. CDR1 and CDR2 (germline): MGHDK, SYGVNS. CDR3 sequence reads: CASRRTGSGEKLFF. As DNA, the CDR3 is TGTGCCAGCAGGCGGACAGGGTCGGGCGAAAAACTGTTTTTT.

This clonotype has at least ten counts. V is TRBV4-1 and J is TRBJ2-2; D not certain. V was pared by 1 base and J by 1 base, with 13 bases between. Germline CDR1 and CDR2: MGHRA and YSYEKL. CDR3 length: 17 amino acids. The CDR3 coding sequence is TGCGCCAGCAGCCAAGTCGATATGGGCTTGAACACCGGGGAGCTGTTTTTT. This sequence encodes CASSQVDMGLNTGELFF.

This chain links TRBV7-9 with TRBJ1-2; 8 bases agree with TRBD1. The germline V gene encodes CDR1 SEHNR and CDR2 FQNEAQ (reference sequence). This CDR3 is 17 amino acids long. Unmatched junction bases numbered 19, after V lost 5 bases and J lost 8 bases. DNA for the CDR3: TGTGCCAGCAGCGGAACCACGCGTCAGGGGGCAGAGGAGGGCTACACCTTC. Residues: CASSGTTRQGAEEGYTF.

This chain connects TRBV20-1 to TRBJ2-5, with D possibly matching TRBD2 (5 bases). This CDR3 comprises 14 residues. Germline V CDR1 and CDR2: DFQATT, SNEGSKA (reference sequence). V was trimmed by 0 bases and J by 5 bases, leaving 13 bases between them. The CDR3, as DNA: TGCAGTGCTAGAGATTTGGGATGGGAGGAGACCCAGTACTTC. The encoded protein is CSARDLGWEETQYF.

J is TRBJ2-5 and V is TRBV12-3 or TRBV12-4; 7 bases are shared with TRBD1. V lost 6 bases to trimming and J lost 5 bases; unmatched junction nucleotides: 9. This CDR3 comprises 14 residues. The CDR3 loop is CASRMTGPGETQYF. The CDR3 coding sequence is TGTGCCAGCAGGATGACAGGGCCTGGGGAGACCCAGTACTTC.

The V call is TRBV6-2 or TRBV6-3, the J call TRBJ2-1, with D unclear. CDR1 and CDR2 (germline): MNHEY, SVGEGT. The V and J ends lost 6 bases and 0 bases respectively, with 12 bases between them. The CDR3 covers 15 residues. The CDR3 DNA reads as TGTGCCAGCAGCCACGGCAGCCCCTCCTACAATGAGCAGTTCTTC. Protein product: CASSHGSPSYNEQFF.

This clonotype was detected only a few times. The chain combines TRBV14 with TRBJ2-7; TRBD2 aligns across 9 bases. The CDR3 has 16 residues. V shed 1 base, J shed 7 bases, and the junction held 11 bases outside the gene matches. Germline V CDR1 and CDR2: SGHDN, FVKESK. The CDR3 DNA reads TGTGCCAGCAGCCAAGTCCTTGGGACTAGCTATGCGGAGCAGTACTTC. It encodes CASSQVLGTSYAEQYF. Supplemented by reference TRBV14 and TRBJ2-7, the full variable domain reads EAGVTQFPSHSVIEKGQTVTLRCDPISGHDNLYWYRRVMGKEIKFLLHFVKESKQDESGMPNNRFLAERTGGTYSTLKVQPAELEDSGVYFCASSQVLGTSYAEQYFGPGTRLTVT.

A few counts support this clonotype. The chain has TRBV9 and TRBJ2-7; D possibly corresponds to TRBD1 (6 bases). CDR1 and CDR2 (germline): SGDLS, YYNGEE. CDR3 length equals 15 residues. V lost 4 bases, J lost 6 bases, and 20 bases lay in between. The CDR3: CASSPTGFTGVEQYF. The CDR3 DNA sequence: TGTGCCAGCAGCCCTACAGGGTTTACTGGGGTCGAGCAGTACTTC.

V usage is TRBV5-1 and J usage is TRBJ2-5, with TRBD2 identical over 10 bases. This CDR3 spans 16 amino acids. J was trimmed by 3 bases and V by 0 bases; bases with no gene match: 5. The germline V gene has CDR1 SGHRS and CDR2 YFSETQ. The CDR3 bases are TGCGCCAGCAGCTTGGGAGGCGGACTAGCGGAAGAGACCCAGTACTTC. Translated, it gives CASSLGGGLAEETQYF.

DNA for the CDR3: TGTGCCAGCTTCACGTCTGCTAGCGGAAACAATGAGCAGTACTTC. Amino acid sequence: CASFTSASGNNEQYF. The chain joins TRBV7-9 to TRBJ2-7; 7 nucleotides agree with TRBD2. With V trimmed by 8 bases and J by 7 bases, 17 bases remained unmatched. The CDR3 length is 15 residues. Per germline, CDR1 SEHNR and CDR2 FQNEAQ (reference sequence).

This clonotype was counted ten times or more. The V call is TRBV6-5, the J call TRBJ2-1, with D hard to call. CDR3 length: 12 amino acids. The V and J ends lost 0 bases and 10 bases respectively, with 7 bases between them. The germline V gene has CDR1 MNHEY and CDR2 SVGAGI. This CDR3 is CASSYSPTEQFF. The DNA of the CDR3 is TGTGCCAGCAGTTACTCGCCGACAGAGCAGTTCTTC.

The CDR3 sequence is CASSQEDFGGWTQYF. The CDR3 region has the DNA TGTGCCAGCAGCCAAGAGGACTTCGGCGGGTGGACCCAGTACTTC. The chain couples TRBV3-1 to TRBJ2-5; possible D gene TRBD2, 5 bases. The V gene lost 0 bases and the J gene lost 7 bases, with 15 bases spanning the gap. The CDR3 loop spans 15 amino acids. The germline CDR1 and CDR2 sequences are LGHDT and YNNKEL (reference sequence).

The J gene is TRBJ2-7, the V gene TRBV12-3 or TRBV12-4; 7 bases line up with TRBD1. V dropped 5 bases and J dropped 3; count of bases not matched to a gene: 7. The CDR3 is 14 residues long. In DNA form, the CDR3 reads TGTGCCAGCAGTCTCACAGGGGTGGACTACGAGCAGTACTTC. It yields the protein CASSLTGVDYEQYF.

The chain employs TRBV20-1 and TRBJ2-4; D call uncertain. The DNA end favors TRBJ2-5, so the J call may be wrong. The CDR3 loop spans 17 amino acids. The V gene's germline CDR1 is DFQATT and CDR2 SNEGSKA (reference sequence). CDR3 sequence reads: CSARHSLGIDLPETQYF. Here the CDR3 DNA reads TGCAGTGCTAGACACAGCCTCGGCATAGATCTTCCGGAGACCCAGTACTTC.

Note on this clonotype: A junction end diverges from the germline sequence, so it may reflect a read error. J is TRBJ2-1 and V is TRBV5-1; tentative D call: TRBD1 (6 bases). The CDR3 has 16 residues. Germline CDR1 and CDR2: SGHRS and YFSETQ. The CDR3 sequence: CAGSLILAGAGNEQFF. In DNA, the CDR3 is TGCGCCGGCAGCTTGATACTCGCAGGGGCCGGCAATGAGCAGTTCTTC.

This clonotype appeared once. The rearrangement joins TRBV7-2 to TRBJ2-3; D is ambiguous. The CDR3 is 13 residues long. V lost 1 base and J 8 bases, leaving 10 bases between the germline ends. Germline values: CDR1 SGHTA, CDR2 FQGNSA. The CDR3 loop is CASSLGGLSTQYF. The DNA of the CDR3 is TGTGCCAGCAGCTTAGGAGGTCTGAGTACGCAGTATTTT.

This clonotype occurred a few times. V and J are TRBV11-1 and TRBJ2-3, with 8 positions matching TRBD2. Germline CDR1 SGHAT, CDR2 FQDESV (reference sequence). The CDR3 runs 17 residues. Germline trimming cut 1 base from V and 0 bases from J; bases unmatched to any gene: 6. DNA of the CDR3: TGTGCCAGCAGCTTAGGTCCCGCTAGCGGGAGCACAGATACGCAGTATTTT. This gives the protein CASSLGPASGSTDTQYF.

J is TRBJ2-5 and V is TRBV29-1; 7 bases are shared with TRBD2. Germline CDR1 SQVTM, CDR2 ANQGSEA. The trim removed 3 bases at V and 11 bases at J, leaving 21 bases unmatched. The CDR3 spans 16 residues. CDR3 in DNA: TGCAGCGTTGATGGCGGGGGTAGGAAAATGGTCAGTGAGCAGTACTTC. Its protein product is CSVDGGGRKMVSEQYF.

The CDR3 bases are TGTGCTAGTGGTTTTCCGGGACTAGGCCGGGGGGAGCAGTTCTTC. Protein sequence: CASGFPGLGRGEQFF. The rearrangement joins TRBV12-5 to TRBJ2-1; TRBD2 agrees at 8 bases. V lost 3 bases and J lost 10; bases outside the gene matches: 11. The CDR3 extends over 15 amino acids. Germline V lookup: CDR1 LGHNT, CDR2 FRNRAP. Full variable domain (outside the CDR3, taken from reference TRBV12-5 and TRBJ2-1): DARVTQTPRHKVTEMGQEVTMRCQPILGHNTVFWYRQTMMQGLELLAYFRNRAPLDDSGMPKDRFSAEMPDATLATLKIQPSEPRDSAVYFCASGFPGLGRGEQFFGPGTRLTVL.

The J gene is TRBJ1-2, the V gene TRBV30, with 7 bases aligning to TRBD1. Germline V gene data show CDR1 as GTSNPN and CDR2 as SVGIG (reference sequence). The CDR3 totals 13 residues. The V segment lost 7 bases and the J segment 3 bases; nucleotides outside the gene matches: 8. The CDR3 sequence: CASGGRGDYGYTF. The CDR3, as DNA: TGTGCCTCGGGCGGCAGGGGGGACTATGGCTACACCTTC. Looking up the rest from reference TRBV30 and TRBJ1-2 gives the full variable domain: SQTIHQWPATLVQPVGSPLSLECTVEGTSNPNLYWYRQAAGRGLQLLFYSVGIGQISSEVPQNLSASRPQDRQFILSSKKLLLSDSGFYLCASGGRGDYGYTFGSGTRLTVV.

The chain uses TRBV3-1 and TRBJ2-2; D call uncertain. The CDR3 consists of 14 residues. The V end was cut by 5 bases, the J end by 1 base, with 8 bases between. The germline V gene encodes CDR1 LGHDT and CDR2 YNNKEL (reference sequence). The CDR3 bases are TGTGCCAGCAGCTCCAGTAGGAACACCGGGGAGCTGTTTTTT. Amino acids: CASSSSRNTGELFF. The full variable domain, rest sourced from reference TRBV3-1 and TRBJ2-2, is DTAVSQTPKYLVTQMGNDKSIKCEQNLGHDTMYWYKQDSKKFLKIMFSYNNKELIINETVPNRFSPKSPDKAHLNLHINSLELGDSAVYFCASSSSRNTGELFFGEGSRLTVL.

This rearrangement joins TRBV29-1 to TRBJ2-5, with D unclear. The CDR3 runs to 13 residues. Germline loops: CDR1 SQVTM, CDR2 ANQGSEA. The V and J ends lost 1 base and 5 bases respectively, with 11 bases between them. The CDR3 loop is CSVEGVWGETQYF. Here the CDR3 DNA reads TGCAGCGTTGAAGGCGTCTGGGGTGAGACCCAGTACTTC.

This clonotype came up many times. The chain recombines TRBV5-1 with TRBJ2-3, with D unresolved. This CDR3 contains 14 residues. V was trimmed by 4 bases and J by 4 bases, leaving 13 bases between them. CDR1 is SGHRS, CDR2 YFSETQ, per germline. This chain's CDR3 is CASSPIGLADTQYF. The CDR3 bases are TGCGCCAGCAGCCCCATTGGGCTAGCAGATACGCAGTATTTT.

V usage is TRBV6-2 or TRBV6-3 and J usage is TRBJ1-5; 7 bases align to TRBD1. V shed 2 bases and J 0 bases; nucleotides not matched to a gene: 7. Germline V CDR1 and CDR2: MNHEY, SVGEGT. This CDR3 is 17 amino acids long. The CDR3: CASSYRAGQLSNQPQHF. The CDR3 DNA reads as TGTGCCAGCAGTTACCGCGCGGGACAGCTTAGCAATCAGCCCCAGCATTTT.

This clonotype has more than one count but fewer than ten. V usage is TRBV11-2 and J usage is TRBJ1-2; maybe TRBD1 (6 bases). Trimming took 11 bases from V and 12 from J, leaving 13 bases between them. The CDR3 runs 9 residues. Per the germline V gene, CDR1 is SGHAT and CDR2 is FQNNGV. The CDR3 nucleotides read TGTGCCGGGGGGGGCCAGGACACCTTC. Its translation: CAGGGQDTF.